These 11 T cell receptor beta chains were all obtained from the same sample, sequenced in a study of blood T cell repertoires in COVID-19 (dated by TCRdb to about 2020). Library preparation was by the immunoSEQ multiplex PCR assay. The immuneACCESS repertoire file appears here via TCRdb, limited to in-frame rearrangements. These files lack a portion of the clones; in checked studies, under half of the deficit traces to unresolved V genes, and the cause of the others is not known. Present in this sample are approximately 440,000 clones, approximately 90% of which were seen just once. The top ten hold about 0.65% of the sample. Sequencing used PBMCs or T cells enriched from blood (not recorded which). Receptor source: a woman aged 18 to 35 who had recovered from COVID-19.

The J gene is TRBJ2-3, the V gene TRBV9; a weak D match, TRBD2 (6 bases). Per the germline V gene, CDR1 is SGDLS and CDR2 is YYNGEE. The CDR3 extends over 15 amino acids. Trimming took 0 bases from V and 3 from J, leaving 11 bases between them. CDR3 nucleotides: TGTGCCAGCAGCGTAGCTGGAGGGGCAACAGATACGCAGTATTTT. Translating it yields CASSVAGGATDTQYF.

The J gene is TRBJ2-6, the V gene TRBV5-8; possible D gene TRBD1, 6 bases. There are 15 residues in the CDR3. Trimming cost V 5 bases and J 0 bases, with 9 bases left between them. The V gene's germline CDR1 is SGHTS and CDR2 YDEGEE. CDR3: CASSKGDSGANVLTF. CDR3 nucleotide sequence: TGTGCCAGCAGTAAGGGGGACTCTGGGGCCAACGTCCTGACTTTC.

This clone showed up just once. The genes are TRBV2 and TRBJ1-6, with a tentative D call TRBD1 (5 bases). Germline assignment: CDR1 SNHLY and CDR2 FYNNEI. The CDR3 is made up of 15 amino acids. V gave up 4 bases and J gave up 9 bases, with 16 bases separating them. As DNA, the CDR3 is TGTGCCAGCAGTGCGGAAGGGGTAATCGGTTCACCCCTCCACTTT. It is translated as CASSAEGVIGSPLHF. The full variable domain, its missing parts supplied by reference TRBV2 and TRBJ1-6, is EPEVTQTPSHQVTQMGQEVILRCVPISNHLYFYWYRQILGQKVEFLVSFYNNEISEKSEIFDDQFSVERPDGSNFTLKIRSTKLEDSAMYFCASSAEGVIGSPLHFGNGTRLTVT.

The genes are TRBV3-1 (or the pseudogene TRBV3-2) and TRBJ2-5; tentative D call: TRBD2 (6 bases). With 4 bases removed from V and 5 bases from J, the gap between germline ends came to 11 bases. Germline lookup yields CDR1 LGHDT and CDR2 YNNKEL (reference sequence). The CDR3 extends over 13 amino acids. CDR3 sequence (DNA): TGTGCCAGCAGCCCGGGCAGCGGGGAGACCCAGTACTTC. Its translation is CASSPGSGETQYF.

This clone was seen a handful of times. The V gene is TRBV5-1, the J gene TRBJ1-3; D might be TRBD1 (5 bases). CDR3 length: 13 amino acids. V shed 7 bases and J shed 4 bases, with 12 bases lying between them. Germline-derived CDR1 and CDR2 are SGHRS and YFSETQ. CDR3 loop: CASSQGEGNTIYF. CDR3 DNA sequence: TGCGCCAGCTCTCAAGGGGAAGGAAACACCATATATTTT.

DNA of the CDR3: TGTGCCAGCAGCCAAGATGACGTGGCGGGGGGGTACAATGAGCAGTTCTTC. This encodes CASSQDDVAGGYNEQFF. V and J are TRBV3-1 (or the pseudogene TRBV3-2) and TRBJ2-1, with TRBD2 matching 9 bases. J lost 4 bases, V lost 0 bases, and 7 bases had no gene match. CDR3 length: 17 amino acids. Looked up from germline, CDR1 is LGHDT and CDR2 is YNNKEL (reference sequence).

This clone was picked up one time. The CDR3 DNA sequence: TGTGCCAGCGGAAGGGACTCTCCGAGGACTGAAGCTTTCTTT. This encodes CASGRDSPRTEAFF. This rearrangement joins TRBV7-2 to TRBJ1-1; possibly TRBD1 for D (5 bases). Looked up from germline, CDR1 is SGHTA and CDR2 is FQGNSA. Trimming left V 8 bases short and J 5 bases short, with 18 bases between. The CDR3 extends over 14 amino acids. Drawing the rest from reference TRBV7-2 and TRBJ1-1, the complete variable domain is GAGVSQSPSNKVTEKGKDVELRCDPISGHTALYWYRQSLGQGLEFLIYFQGNSAPDKSGLPSDRFSAERTGGSVSTLTIQRTQQEDSAVYLCASGRDSPRTEAFFGQGTRLTVV.

The chain links TRBV6-1 to TRBJ1-2; D call uncertain. V gave up 0 bases and J gave up 2 bases, with 16 bases separating them. Germline values: CDR1 MNHNS, CDR2 SASEGT. This CDR3 is 17 amino acids long. The CDR3 coding sequence is TGTGCCAGCAGTGAAGCCCCCCGCCGGGGTTCAAACTATGGCTACACCTTC. Amino acid sequence: CASSEAPRRGSNYGYTF.

The genes are TRBV18 and TRBJ1-3, with D uncertain. V was shortened by 0 bases and J by 0 bases, with 9 bases between the two germline ends. This CDR3 region has 16 residues. CDR1 is KGHSH, CDR2 LQKENI, per germline. The CDR3 sequence: CASSPPGLTSGNTIYF. The DNA of the CDR3 is TGTGCCAGCTCACCACCCGGACTGACCTCTGGAAACACCATATATTTT.

The rearrangement joins TRBV19 to TRBJ1-5; TRBD1 might be the D (6 bases). The CDR3 has 15 residues. The V gene lost 4 bases and the J gene lost 4 bases, with 14 bases spanning the gap. Germline lookup yields CDR1 LNHDA and CDR2 SQIVND (reference sequence). The CDR3 DNA is TGTGCCAGTAGTACCTCAGGGGAACCGAATCAGCCCCAGCATTTT. It translates to CASSTSGEPNQPQHF.

The chain employs TRBV7-9 and TRBJ1-1; TRBD1 is a possible D gene (5 bases). Germline loops: CDR1 SEHNR, CDR2 FQNEAQ (reference sequence). V gave up 5 bases and J gave up 1 base, with 17 bases separating them. This CDR3 contains 16 residues. This CDR3 is CASSPRLTDPNTEAFF. The CDR3 DNA reads TGTGCCAGCAGCCCGAGGCTGACAGACCCGAACACTGAAGCTTTCTTT.